Reported below is one T cell receptor (beta chain). What it binds is not known. The ends were cut back, 4 bases at V and 4 bases at J, with 10 bases in the middle. CDR1 SQVTM and CDR2 ANQGSEA come from the germline V gene. This CDR3 is 12 amino acids long. The data originate from a study of OX40 agonist ivuxolimab in advanced cancers. Whole-study results and caveats: The work left the antigen specificity of expanded peripheral T cells undetermined. At 0.1 to 3.0 mg/kg, clonal expansion of CD4+ and CD8+ blood T cells had occurred by week 6. Clonal expansion was among the lowest in partial responders at 0.1-3.0 mg/kg, especially CD8+.

Libraries were prepared by immunoSEQ multiplex PCR; TCRdb keeps only in-frame clonotypes and omits some of them. The table has tens of thousands of clones, around 90% seen once. The material sequenced was CD4+ or CD8+ T cells sorted from blood, taken in a trial of the OX40 agonist ivuxolimab. This sequence joins TRBV29-1 and TRBJ1-2; maybe TRBD1 (5 bases). This receptor was obtained from an adult with an advanced solid tumor such as melanoma, head and neck, liver or kidney cancer. For the CDR3, the DNA is TGCAGCGTTGTGGAGGGGACCTATGGCTACACCTTC. The encoded protein is CSVVEGTYGYTF.